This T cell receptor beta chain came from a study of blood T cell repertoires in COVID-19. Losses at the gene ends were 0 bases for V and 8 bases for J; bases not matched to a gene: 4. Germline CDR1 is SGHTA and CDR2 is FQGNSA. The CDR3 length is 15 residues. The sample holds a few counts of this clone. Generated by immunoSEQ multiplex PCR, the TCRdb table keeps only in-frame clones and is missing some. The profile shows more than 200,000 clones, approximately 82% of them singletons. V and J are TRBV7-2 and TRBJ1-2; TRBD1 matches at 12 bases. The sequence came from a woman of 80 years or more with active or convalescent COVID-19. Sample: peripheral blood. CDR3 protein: CASSLAGTGGPGYTF. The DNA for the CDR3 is TGTGCCAGCAGCTTAGCTGGGACAGGGGGCCCCGGCTACACCTTC.